This T cell receptor beta chain comes out of a study of cytomegalovirus exposure and HLA in healthy donors. Study observations and caveats: It was shown in a later analysis that HLA-associated TCR beta chains were more clonally expanded than other, equally common chains. Presence/absence comparisons presumed near-even sequencing depth among donors. Cytomegalovirus association was listed for approximately 150 TCR beta chains. With further analysis later on, most CMV-associated TCR beta chains appeared HLA-restricted.

Primers: 60 Vbeta forward and 13 Jbeta reverse. TCRdb's copy holds only in-frame clones and misses some; the assay was immunoSEQ multiplex PCR. The table lists under 200,000 clones, around 77% of them singletons, with approximately 2.5% in the top ten. Concerning this clone itself: The antigen is undetermined.

There are 14 residues in the CDR3. Trimming pared 4 bases from V and 5 bases from J, leaving 15 bases between. The V gene's germline CDR1 is SGHNT and CDR2 YYREEE (reference sequence). The material sequenced was PBMCs. The rearrangement joins TRBV5-4 to TRBJ1-2; D is unclear. This TCR was sampled from a man aged 60-69 years in good health and CMV-seronegative. This CDR3 reads CASSPPGDLYGYTF. CDR3 DNA sequence: TGTGCCAGCAGCCCACCGGGAGACCTATATGGCTACACCTTC.